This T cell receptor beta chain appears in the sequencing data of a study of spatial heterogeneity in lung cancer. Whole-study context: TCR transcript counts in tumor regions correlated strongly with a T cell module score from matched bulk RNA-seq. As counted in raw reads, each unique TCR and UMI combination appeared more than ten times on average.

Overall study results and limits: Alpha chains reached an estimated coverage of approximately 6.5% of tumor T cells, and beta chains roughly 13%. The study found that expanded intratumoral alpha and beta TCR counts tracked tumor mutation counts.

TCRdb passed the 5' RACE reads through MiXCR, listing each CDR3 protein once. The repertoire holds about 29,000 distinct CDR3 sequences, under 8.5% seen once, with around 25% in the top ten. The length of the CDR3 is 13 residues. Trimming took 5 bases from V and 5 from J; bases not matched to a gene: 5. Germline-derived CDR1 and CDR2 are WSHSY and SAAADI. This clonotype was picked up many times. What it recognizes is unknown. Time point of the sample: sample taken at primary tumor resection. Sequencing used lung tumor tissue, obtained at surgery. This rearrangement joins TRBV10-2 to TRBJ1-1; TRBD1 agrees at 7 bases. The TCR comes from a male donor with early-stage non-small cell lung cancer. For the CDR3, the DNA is TGCGCCAGCAGTCTAGACAGGGCGACTGAAGCTTTCTTT. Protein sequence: CASSLDRATEAFF.